The next 29 T cell receptor beta chains were all read from a single sample in a study of vaccination effects on CD4 cells after COVID-19 (dated by TCRdb to about 2022). In the ViraFEST assay, PBMC were stimulated with viral peptide pools, and antigen-specific CD4+ T cell clonotypes were then identified by expansion using TCR sequencing. After more than 9 days of culture, CD4+ T cells were isolated with the EasySep CD4+ T cell isolation kit. Convalescent patients had PCR-confirmed SARS-CoV-2 infection between March and December 2020, before Alpha, Beta and Delta variants emerged in the United States. These receptors have no known antigen. Libraries were constructed by the immunoSEQ multiplex PCR assay. TCRdb provides this immuneACCESS table in a form limited to in-frame rearrangements. Some clones are lacking; in checked studies, under half of them reflect an unresolved V gene, and why the rest are absent is not known. Counted in this sample were 21,000 or so clones; roughly 69% of them appeared once. Clones ranked in the top ten supply around 40% of the sample.

Source: CD4+ T cells from PBMCs cultured with a peptide pool, taken before COVID-19 vaccination. The receptors stem from a human donor who had a prior SARS-CoV-2 infection.

Here the CDR3 reads CASSLIRGGDTQYF. CDR3 sequence (DNA): TGTGCCAGCAGCTTAATTCGAGGAGGGGATACGCAGTATTTT. The J gene is TRBJ2-3, the V gene TRBV7-2; D might be TRBD2 (6 bases). The CDR3 contains 14 residues. The V gene lost 2 bases and the J gene lost 6 bases, with 12 bases spanning the gap. Germline V gene sequence: CDR1 SGHTA, CDR2 FQGNSA.

In this sample, this clone turned up a few times. The CDR3 here is CASSLPAVTGRARDTQYF. The CDR3 region has the DNA TGTGCCAGCAGCTTACCGGCCGTAACTGGGAGAGCAAGAGATACGCAGTATTTT. This chain joins TRBV7-9 and TRBJ2-3; tentative D call: TRBD2 (5 bases). CDR3 length: 18 amino acids. Germline loops: CDR1 SEHNR, CDR2 FQNEAQ (reference sequence). V lost 2 bases to trimming and J lost 5 bases, with 23 bases between them.

This clone appeared a few times. The chain combines TRBV2 with TRBJ2-7; the D is unclear. Germline loops: CDR1 SNHLY, CDR2 FYNNEI. The CDR3 spans 13 residues. V lost 4 bases and J lost 1, with 8 bases in between. The CDR3 DNA reads as TGTGCCAGCAGTGTTCTTCAGTCCTACGAGCAGTACTTC. Translation: CASSVLQSYEQYF.

The chain recombines TRBV7-9 with TRBJ2-7; the D gene is possibly TRBD2 (5 bases). V shed 3 bases and J shed 3 bases, with 12 bases lying between them. Germline V gives CDR1 SEHNR, CDR2 FQNEAQ (reference sequence). This CDR3 has 14 amino acids. In DNA form, the CDR3 reads TGTGCCAGCAGCTTGGGAGTGACACTCTACGAGCAGTACTTC. Translating it yields CASSLGVTLYEQYF.

The genes are TRBV3-1 (or the pseudogene TRBV3-2) and TRBJ2-1; 8 bases match TRBD2. This CDR3 contains 16 residues. The germline V gene encodes CDR1 LGHDT and CDR2 YNNKEL (reference sequence). V lost 3 bases to trimming and J lost 4 bases; unmatched junction nucleotides: 8. Here the CDR3 reads CASSHGIAGLYNEQFF. Written as DNA, the CDR3 is TGTGCCAGCAGCCATGGGATAGCGGGGCTATACAATGAGCAGTTCTTC.

This chain links TRBV7-6 with TRBJ2-5; TRBD1 might be the D (5 bases). V was cut by 5 bases and J by 7 bases, with 26 bases left in between. The length of the CDR3 is 17 residues. Germline V gene data show CDR1 as SGHVS and CDR2 as FNYEAQ. The CDR3 bases are TGTGCCAGCAGCCCAAAGGGGCAGGCAGTTTTCCAGTCGACCCAGTACTTC. Its protein product is CASSPKGQAVFQSTQYF. Full variable domain (remainder filled in from reference TRBV7-6 and TRBJ2-5): GAGVSQSPRYKVTKRGQDVALRCDPISGHVSLYWYRQALGQGPEFLTYFNYEAQQDKSGLPNDRFSAERPEGSISTLTIQRTEQRDSAMYRCASSPKGQAVFQSTQYFGPGTRLLVL.

The chain combines TRBV20-1 with TRBJ2-3, with no clear D. The CDR3 runs to 11 residues. From germline, CDR1 is DFQATT and CDR2 SNEGSKA (reference sequence). Trimming took off 7 bases at V and 4 bases at J, with 9 bases between the two ends. In DNA form, the CDR3 reads TGCAGTGTAAGGGTCGCAGATACGCAGTATTTT. Protein sequence: CSVRVADTQYF.

The CDR3 here is CASSVGGGLQPQHF. CDR3 DNA: TGTGCCAGCAGCGTAGGCGGGGGGCTCCAGCCCCAGCATTTT. The rearrangement joins TRBV9 to TRBJ1-5; D may be TRBD1 (6 bases). The CDR3 contains 14 residues. The germline V and J ends were trimmed by 0 bases and 7 bases, with 11 bases remaining between them. CDR1 and CDR2 (germline): SGDLS, YYNGEE.

The CDR3 loop reads CASSHQTLGNYGYTF. The CDR3 bases are TGCGCCAGCAGCCACCAAACCCTGGGGAATTATGGCTACACCTTC. This rearrangement joins TRBV4-3 to TRBJ1-2; D is unresolved. The CDR3 extends over 15 amino acids. Per the germline V gene, CDR1 is LGHNA and CDR2 is YSLEER. Trimming removed 3 bases from V and 5 bases from J, with 16 bases in between.

This clone came up a few times. J is TRBJ2-1 and V is TRBV11-3; D is ambiguous. Trimming removed 5 bases at V and 8 bases at J, with 7 bases between. Per the germline V gene, CDR1 is SGHNT and CDR2 is YENEEA. The CDR3 has 11 residues. CDR3 coding DNA: TGTGCCAGCAGCCCTTCGTATGAGCAGTTCTTC. It codes for CASSPSYEQFF.

The chain combines TRBV7-9 with TRBJ2-1; TRBD2 aligns across 12 bases. The V and J ends lost 4 bases and 4 bases, in that order; junction bases with no gene match: 5. Germline-derived CDR1 and CDR2 are SEHNR and FQNEAQ (reference sequence). The CDR3 length is 16 residues. This CDR3 reads CASSSRLAGEYNEQFF. The CDR3 DNA follows: TGTGCCAGCAGCTCACGACTAGCGGGAGAGTACAATGAGCAGTTCTTC. The full variable domain, completed using reference TRBV7-9 and TRBJ2-1, is DTGVSQNPRHKITKRGQNVTFRCDPISEHNRLYWYRQTLGQGPEFLTYFQNEAQLEKSRLLSDRFSAERPKGSFSTLEIQRTEQGDSAMYLCASSSRLAGEYNEQFFGPGTRLTVL.

V and J are TRBV5-4 and TRBJ2-5; D might be TRBD1 (6 bases). This CDR3 is 14 amino acids long. Trimming stripped 3 bases from V and 3 bases from J, with 12 bases between. Germline values: CDR1 SGHNT, CDR2 YYREEE (reference sequence). CDR3 in DNA: TGTGCCAGCAGCTCGCAGGGGTCGGAAGAGACCCAGTACTTC. It translates to CASSSQGSEETQYF.

V is TRBV7-2 and J is TRBJ2-7, with TRBD1 identical over 9 bases. Per germline, CDR1 SGHTA and CDR2 FQGNSA. The V and J ends lost 6 bases and 1 base, in that order; junction bases with no gene match: 13. The CDR3 totals 17 residues. The CDR3 bases are TGTGCCAGCAGACGGACCGGGACAGGGATCGGATCCTACGAGCAGTACTTC. It yields the protein CASRRTGTGIGSYEQYF.

V is TRBV6-5 and J is TRBJ1-2; TRBD1 agrees at 11 bases. After removal of 4 bases from V and 4 bases from J, the junction contained 2 bases not matched to a gene. In germline, CDR1 is MNHEY, CDR2 SVGAGI. This CDR3 contains 14 residues. The CDR3 nucleotides read TGTGCCAGCAGTTGGACAGGGGGCGCCTATGGCTACACCTTC. It yields the protein CASSWTGGAYGYTF.

The chain joins TRBV11-2 to TRBJ1-2, with unresolved D. V was shortened by 1 base and J by 8 bases, with 8 bases between the two germline ends. The CDR3 is made up of 12 amino acids. Germline V gives CDR1 SGHAT, CDR2 FQNNGV. For the CDR3, the DNA is TGTGCCAGCAGCTTAGGGTCCCAGGGCTACACCTTC. Translated: CASSLGSQGYTF.

The CDR3 nucleotides read TGCGCCAGCAGCTTCGGACGGCCCGGTGATCAACTGTTTTTT. Translated: CASSFGRPGDQLFF. V and J are TRBV5-1 and TRBJ1-4; D remains unclear. The V end lost 2 bases, the J end lost 12 bases, and 17 bases lay between the germline ends. Germline V gives CDR1 SGHRS, CDR2 YFSETQ. The length of the CDR3 is 14 residues. Looking up the rest from reference TRBV5-1 and TRBJ1-4 gives the full variable domain: KAGVTQTPRYLIKTRGQQVTLSCSPISGHRSVSWYQQTPGQGLQFLFEYFSETQRNKGNFPGRFSGRQFSNSRSEMNVSTLELGDSALYLCASSFGRPGDQLFFGSGTQLSVL.

CDR3 DNA sequence: TGTGCCAGCAGCACGGGACTAGCTAGGGAGCAGTACTTC. It yields the protein CASSTGLAREQYF. The chain carries TRBV7-2 and TRBJ2-7; TRBD2 matches at 9 bases. The V gene end was trimmed by 5 bases and the J gene end by 7 bases; junction bases not matched to a gene: 6. The CDR3 covers 13 residues. Per the germline V gene, CDR1 is SGHTA and CDR2 is FQGNSA.

The V and J genes are TRBV5-4 and TRBJ1-2, with D hard to call. V was shortened by 0 bases and J by 1 base, with 10 bases between the two germline ends. This CDR3 has 15 amino acids. CDR1 is SGHNT, CDR2 YYREEE, per germline (reference sequence). The CDR3 nucleotides read TGTGCCAGCAGCTTGGCCTCGAAGGGTAACTATGGCTACACCTTC. Translated, it gives CASSLASKGNYGYTF.

This sequence joins TRBV6-5 and TRBJ2-1; D uncertain. This CDR3 region has 14 residues. Trimming shortened V by 6 bases and J by 0 bases, and 9 bases separated the two germline ends. Germline loops: CDR1 MNHEY, CDR2 SVGAGI. The CDR3 loop is CASSAVSSYNEQFF. CDR3 in DNA: TGTGCCAGCAGCGCAGTAAGCTCCTACAATGAGCAGTTCTTC.

This clone turned up a few times. V is TRBV10-3 and J is TRBJ2-7; 9 bases are a match to TRBD1. From germline, CDR1 is ENHRY and CDR2 SYGVKD. V shed 3 bases, J shed 4 bases, and the junction held 7 bases outside the gene matches. This CDR3 spans 15 amino acids. CDR3: CAISDVPGQGYEQYF. The CDR3 nucleotides read TGTGCCATCAGTGACGTTCCGGGACAGGGTTACGAGCAGTACTTC.

The V gene is TRBV15, the J gene TRBJ1-4, with unresolved D. Germline V gene lookup returns CDR1 LNHNV and CDR2 YYDKDF (reference sequence). The V gene lost 0 bases and the J gene lost 8 bases, with 7 bases spanning the gap. The CDR3 spans 13 residues. CDR3 sequence (DNA): TGTGCCACCAGCAGAGATCGAGTCGAAAAACTGTTTTTT. This gives the protein CATSRDRVEKLFF.

The gene calls are TRBV7-9 and TRBJ2-3; no definite D call. Looked up from germline, CDR1 is SEHNR and CDR2 is FQNEAQ (reference sequence). There are 14 residues in the CDR3. Trimming cost V 3 bases and J 0 bases, with 7 bases left between them. The CDR3 spells CASSLFTSTDTQYF. DNA for the CDR3: TGTGCCAGCAGCTTGTTCACTAGCACAGATACGCAGTATTTT.

The genes are TRBV5-1 and TRBJ1-4, with 7 bases matching TRBD1. Germline assignment: CDR1 SGHRS and CDR2 YFSETQ. The CDR3 is 17 residues long. After removal of 0 bases from V and 4 bases from J, the junction contained 9 bases not matched to a gene. As DNA, the CDR3 is TGCGCCAGCAGCTTGGAGGCAGGGGGGCCTTTTAATGAAAAACTGTTTTTT. Its translation: CASSLEAGGPFNEKLFF.

The chain is built from TRBV9 and TRBJ1-6; 8 bases map to TRBD1. Germline V gene sequence: CDR1 SGDLS, CDR2 YYNGEE. The CDR3 spans 16 residues. The V gene end was trimmed by 1 base and the J gene end by 9 bases; junction bases not matched to a gene: 9. CDR3: CASSVYSTGESSPLHF. CDR3 DNA sequence: TGTGCCAGCAGCGTATACTCGACAGGGGAGAGTTCACCCCTCCACTTT.

This clone came up a few times. The chain is built from TRBV9 and TRBJ2-3, with D possibly being TRBD2 (5 bases). The length of the CDR3 is 14 residues. Trimming removed 2 bases from V and 2 bases from J, with 9 bases in between. The germline V gene has CDR1 SGDLS and CDR2 YYNGEE. CDR3 coding DNA: TGTGCCAGCAGCGTGGACTCGTACACAGATACGCAGTATTTT. Its protein product is CASSVDSYTDTQYF.

In its sample, this clone was seen a few times. V gene TRBV4-1 combines with J gene TRBJ2-1; 10 bases map to TRBD2. This CDR3 comprises 15 residues. Germline-derived CDR1 and CDR2 are MGHRA and YSYEKL. Trimming at V came to 3 bases and at J to 10 bases, leaving 9 bases not matched to a gene. The CDR3 nucleotides are TGCGCCAGCAGCCACGCGGTGACTAGCGGGCTGGAGCAGTTCTTC. It translates to CASSHAVTSGLEQFF.

The V and J genes are TRBV4-2 and TRBJ2-3; 11 bases map to TRBD2. The CDR3 is 17 amino acids. V gave up 1 base and J gave up 2 bases; unmatched junction bases: 5. The germline V gene has CDR1 LGHNA and CDR2 YNFKEQ. This CDR3 is CASSQALAGEYTDTQYF. The CDR3 coding sequence is TGTGCCAGCAGCCAAGCACTAGCGGGGGAGTACACAGATACGCAGTATTTT.

V usage is TRBV3-1 (or the pseudogene TRBV3-2) and J usage is TRBJ2-3; TRBD1 matches at 8 bases. V dropped 8 bases and J dropped 5; count of bases not matched to a gene: 6. The CDR3 covers 13 residues. CDR1 is LGHDT and CDR2 is YNNKEL in the germline V gene (reference sequence). The CDR3: CASLGRGRDTQYF. CDR3 coding DNA: TGTGCCAGCTTGGGCAGGGGGCGAGATACGCAGTATTTT.

The genes are TRBV2 and TRBJ1-2; D unclear. V dropped 1 base and J dropped 4 bases, with 10 bases sitting between them. The CDR3 contains 14 residues. Germline lookup yields CDR1 SNHLY and CDR2 FYNNEI. CDR3: CASSEGRELYGYTF. The CDR3 nucleotides are TGTGCCAGCAGTGAAGGTAGAGAGCTCTATGGCTACACCTTC.